This T cell receptor beta chain was sequenced in a study of human T cells and chemical hapten exposure. A single record per CDR3 protein comes from TCRdb applying MiXCR to the RACE reads. The top ten clones hold under 3% of a sample with roughly 380,000 distinct CDR3 sequences, about 4.4% of them seen once. This clonotype occurred many times. Time point reported: patch test 1, 2 weeks after DPC sensitization. Treatment: therapeutic diphenylcyclopropenone sensitization with weekly scalp DPC. Trimming pared 7 bases from V and 9 bases from J, leaving 17 bases between. Germline loops: CDR1 MNHNS, CDR2 SASEGT. CDR3 length: 13 residues.

The sequence was obtained from a woman aged 50 to 60 with alopecia areata. Some clones in this sample may be carry-over from other donors' samples. Sequencing used whole blood, obtained in connection with sensitization to the hapten diphenylcyclopropenone (DPC). This chain uses TRBV6-1 with TRBJ2-3; weak D call: TRBD1 (6 bases). The CDR3 here is CASMGGGRGTQYF. In DNA form, the CDR3 reads TGTGCCAGCATGGGCGGCGGCAGGGGAACGCAGTATTTT.